The 7 T cell receptor beta chains below all came from one sample that was sequenced in a study of blood T cell repertoires in COVID-19. TCRdb keeps only in-frame clones here, not all; method: immunoSEQ multiplex PCR. The sample yields tens of thousands of clones, roughly four fifths seen once. Sequencing input: peripheral blood. The receptor source for this set is a man in his 60s with acute or convalescent COVID-19.

This clone showed up just a few times. The chain uses TRBV9 and TRBJ2-1; 10 bases map to TRBD2. The CDR3 consists of 16 residues. The junction had 10 bases not matched to a gene; V was cut back by 2 bases and J by 8 bases. Germline CDR1 SGDLS, CDR2 YYNGEE. The CDR3 sequence is CASSVPGTSAFDEQFF. The CDR3 DNA sequence: TGTGCCAGCAGCGTCCCCGGGACTAGCGCCTTCGATGAGCAGTTCTTC. The full variable domain, its missing parts supplied by reference TRBV9 and TRBJ2-1, is DSGVTQTPKHLITATGQRVTLRCSPRSGDLSVYWYQQSLDQGLQFLIQYYNGEERAKGNILERFSAQQFPDLHSELNLSSLELGDSALYFCASSVPGTSAFDEQFFGPGTRLTVL.

This rearrangement joins TRBV6-5 to TRBJ1-4; 9 bases line up with TRBD1. Per the germline V gene, CDR1 is MNHEY and CDR2 is SVGAGI. The CDR3 length is 14 residues. Trimming cost V 4 bases and J 8 bases; bases outside gene matches: 5. DNA for the CDR3: TGTGCCAGCAGTTTTACAGGGGGCGGGGAAAAACTGTTTTTT. Its translation is CASSFTGGGEKLFF.

The V call is TRBV11-2, the J call TRBJ2-3; tentative D call: TRBD2 (5 bases). Trimming took 2 bases from V and 10 from J, leaving 13 bases between them. CDR3 size: 13 residues. Germline lookup yields CDR1 SGHAT and CDR2 FQNNGV. DNA for the CDR3: TGTGCCAGCAGCTTAAGCCGGGAAAGGGCGCAGTATTTT. Encoded protein: CASSLSRERAQYF.

The chain employs TRBV4-3 and TRBJ1-2, with D unresolved. The CDR3 extends over 15 amino acids. Per germline, CDR1 LGHNA and CDR2 YSLEER. Trimming removed 4 bases at V and 3 bases at J, with 15 bases between. CDR3 nucleotides: TGCGCCAGCAGCCCCGATTCGGGTTCAGACTATGGCTACACCTTC. This codes for CASSPDSGSDYGYTF.

This chain connects TRBV19 to TRBJ2-2; TRBD1 matches 8 bases. The V segment lost 4 bases and the J segment 5 bases; nucleotides outside the gene matches: 3. The CDR3 is 14 residues long. In germline, CDR1 is LNHDA, CDR2 SQIVND (reference sequence). CDR3 residues: CASSNRQGTGELFF. The CDR3 DNA follows: TGTGCCAGTAGTAACAGACAGGGGACCGGGGAGCTGTTTTTT. Full variable domain (rest looked up from reference TRBV19 and TRBJ2-2): DGGITQSPKYLFRKEGQNVTLSCEQNLNHDAMYWYRQDPGQGLRLIYYSQIVNDFQKGDIAEGYSVSREKKESFPLTVTSAQKNPTAFYLCASSNRQGTGELFFGEGSRLTVL.

V is TRBV6-4 and J is TRBJ1-1; D remains ambiguous. V was pared by 4 bases and J by 0 bases, with 6 bases between. The length of the CDR3 is 13 residues. Germline V gene lookup returns CDR1 MRHNA and CDR2 SNTAGT. The CDR3 protein is CASSATVNTEAFF. The CDR3 region has the DNA TGTGCCAGCAGTGCCACAGTGAACACTGAAGCTTTCTTT.

The rearrangement uses TRBV28 and TRBJ2-1; perhaps TRBD2 as D (7 bases). V lost 10 bases, J lost 1 base, and 26 bases lay in between. Germline V CDR1 and CDR2: MDHEN, SYDVKM. The CDR3 sequence is 18 residues long. The CDR3 reads CATLPRGPRGGSYNEQFF. The CDR3 nucleotides read TGTGCCACCTTACCCCGGGGGCCTAGGGGAGGGTCCTACAATGAGCAGTTCTTC.